Listed here is a single TCR beta chain. The data derive from a study of blood T cell repertoires in COVID-19. Measured with immunoSEQ multiplex PCR; TCRdb has only the in-frame clones, and not every one. This repertoire shows some 180,000 clones, approximately 83% found once; its top ten account for roughly 10%. Germline lookup yields CDR1 SNHLY and CDR2 FYNNEI. Trimming shortened V by 2 bases and J by 1 base, and 14 bases separated the two germline ends. The CDR3 extends over 16 amino acids. Input material: peripheral blood. The chain uses TRBV2 and TRBJ2-5; D is perhaps TRBD1 (7 bases). The source of this sequence is a man aged 70 or older with active or convalescent COVID-19. The CDR3 region is CASSETSRGFQETQYF. DNA for the CDR3: TGTGCCAGCAGTGAAACTAGCAGGGGGTTCCAAGAGACCCAGTACTTC.